This T cell receptor (beta chain) was profiled in a study of graft-versus-host responses after intestinal transplantation. Sorted cells were CFSE-low CD3+CD4+ or CD3+CD8+ proliferating responders. Deletions cut 1 base from V and 6 bases from J, with 13 bases between. Germline-derived CDR1 and CDR2 are SGHVS and FNYEAQ. The CDR3 spans 15 residues. General study points: Recipient marrow contained GvH clones, some of which appeared first in ileum or blood. High graft-versus-host to host-versus-graft T cell clonal ratios marked allografts of patients with graft-donor macrochimerism.

Repertoires were generated with immunoSEQ multiplex PCR, while TCRdb's copy carries only in-frame clones and drops some. Of about 18,000 clones listed, around 38% were seen once; the top ten hold around 0.82%. This material consisted of alloreactive CD4+ T cells from a mixed lymphocyte reaction culture, taken before intestinal transplant. The subset denotes: CFSE-low proliferating T cells sorted from roughly 6-day pre-transplant mixed lymphocyte reaction (GvH or HvG direction). The clonotype comes from a human patient who received an intestinal transplant. The V and J genes are TRBV7-6 and TRBJ1-5, with D possibly being TRBD1 (6 bases). The CDR3 DNA reads TGTGCCAGCAGCTTAGAGGCAGGGGATGGTCAGCCCCAGCATTTT. It codes for CASSLEAGDGQPQHF.